The rows below give T cell receptor beta chains drawn from one sample of a study of graft-versus-host responses after intestinal transplantation. Antigen specificity for these receptors is unknown. Assay used: immunoSEQ multiplex PCR; TCRdb lists only in-frame clones, some missing. The data hold 95,000 to 150,000 clones, with roughly 91% observed a single time. This specimen consisted of unstimulated CD4+ T cells sorted from spleen or lymph node cells, obtained before intestinal transplant. These TCRs come from a human donor who received an intestinal transplant. CDR3s include the opening cysteine and the closing phenylalanine or tryptophan. A D gene is named only where the DNA matches it firmly. Clone size, where shown, is once, few, many, or a class for clones that have expanded.

.	TRBV6-1	TRBJ2-7	TRBD1	CASRGTGSDEQYF	TGTGCCAGCCGGGGGACAGGTAGCGACGAGCAGTACTTC
.	TRBV5-4	TRBJ2-5	TRBD1	CASSLTGAETQYF	TGTGCCAGCAGCTTGACAGGGGCAGAGACCCAGTACTTC
.	TRBV19	TRBJ1-1	.	CASSPTPNTEAFF	TGTGCCAGTAGTCCGACACCGAACACTGAAGCTTTCTTT
few	TRBV30	TRBJ2-7	.	CACGAQEQYF	TGTGCCTGTGGGGCTCAGGAGCAGTACTTC
.	TRBV6-5	TRBJ2-7	.	CASSYFGAGRNYEQYF	TGTGCCAGCAGTTACTTCGGGGCAGGTCGAAACTACGAGCAGTACTTC
.	TRBV9	TRBJ2-7	TRBD1	CASSVGDSHTKQYF	TGTGCCAGCAGCGTTGGGGACAGTCATACGAAGCAGTACTTC
.	TRBV5-1	TRBJ1-2	.	CASSLAQGSAGYTF	TGCGCCAGCAGCTTGGCACAGGGTTCCGCTGGCTACACCTTC
.	TRBV6-5	TRBJ1-2	TRBD1	CASSLTGGSGYTF	TGTGCCAGCAGCCTGACAGGGGGCAGTGGCTACACCTTC
.	TRBV18	TRBJ2-3	.	CASSPPRGTDTQYF	TGTGCCAGCTCACCCCCCCGGGGAACAGATACGCAGTATTTT
.	TRBV7-9	TRBJ2-5	TRBD1	CASSLQDRGPQYF	TGTGCCAGCAGCTTACAGGACAGGGGTCCTCAGTACTTC
.	TRBV5-1	TRBJ2-7	TRBD1	CASSLTPGQGYNEQYF	TGCGCCAGCAGCTTGACCCCTGGACAGGGATACAACGAGCAGTACTTC
.	TRBV9	TRBJ1-2	.	CASSPYSGRGYGYTF	TGTGCCAGCAGCCCTTACTCCGGGAGGGGGTATGGCTACACCTTC
.	TRBV6-4	TRBJ2-7	.	CASSDSIPGPRSYEQYF	TGTGCCAGCAGTGACTCTATCCCAGGTCCAAGGTCCTACGAGCAGTACTTC
.	TRBV29-1	TRBJ1-1	.	CSVAFSTGMNTEAFF	TGCAGCGTGGCCTTCTCGACAGGTATGAACACTGAAGCTTTCTTT
.	TRBV7-2	TRBJ1-4	.	CASSFRTAGGKLFF	TGTGCCAGCAGCTTCCGGACAGCCGGGGGAAAACTGTTTTTT
.	TRBV29-1	TRBJ1-1	.	CSPGGYEDTEAFF	TGCAGCCCGGGGGGGTACGAGGACACTGAAGCTTTCTTT
once	TRBV6-5	TRBJ2-4	.	CASSYAAGAKNIQYF	TGTGCCAGCAGTTACGCCGCCGGAGCCAAAAACATTCAGTACTTC
few	TRBV21-1	TRBJ2-1	.	CASSKEPCPSRNEQFF	TGTGCCAGCAGCAAAGAGCCGTGCCCTAGTCGGAATGAGCAGTTCTTC
.	TRBV28	TRBJ2-1	TRBD2	CASSLFLAGYNEQFF	TGTGCCAGCAGTTTGTTTCTAGCGGGGTACAATGAGCAGTTCTTC
.	TRBV29-1	TRBJ2-6	.	CSVRRDSGANVLTF	TGCAGCGTTAGACGAGACTCTGGGGCCAACGTCCTGACTTTC
.	TRBV10-2	TRBJ2-1	TRBD1	CASSDLFTGGSYNEQFF	TGCGCCAGCAGTGACCTATTTACAGGGGGCTCCTACAATGAGCAGTTCTTC
.	TRBV4-2	TRBJ1-2	.	CASSQRSDGYTF	TGTGCCAGCAGCCAGAGGAGTGATGGCTACACCTTC
.	TRBV7-9	TRBJ2-7	.	CASSSRTLTPYEQYF	TGTGCCAGCAGCTCCAGGACTCTGACACCCTACGAGCAGTACTTC
.	TRBV10-3	TRBJ1-1	.	CAISKTGASVGNTEAFF	TGTGCCATCAGTAAGACAGGCGCCTCCGTGGGTAACACTGAAGCTTTCTTT
.	TRBV6-1	TRBJ1-5	TRBD1	CASSGAGTGVFNQPQHF	TGTGCCAGCAGTGGAGCCGGGACAGGCGTTTTCAATCAGCCCCAGCATTTT
.	TRBV4-1	TRBJ2-7	.	CASSQEGGSEQYF	TGCGCCAGCAGCCAAGAAGGGGGGTCCGAGCAGTACTTC
once	TRBV19	TRBJ1-1	.	CASSMGIITEAFF	TGTGCCAGTAGTATGGGGATCATCACTGAAGCTTTCTTT
.	TRBV14	TRBJ1-3	.	CASSQAEGAWGNTIYF	TGTGCCAGCAGCCAAGCTGAAGGGGCTTGGGGAAACACCATATATTTT
.	TRBV28	TRBJ2-3	TRBD2	CASSPGTRGFTDTQYF	TGTGCCAGCAGTCCCGGGACTAGAGGTTTCACAGATACGCAGTATTTT
.	TRBV15	TRBJ1-4	.	CATSRLKNEKLFF	TGTGCCACCAGCAGATTAAAGAATGAAAAACTGTTTTTT
.	TRBV5-1	TRBJ2-5	TRBD1	CASSEQGGQETQYF	TGCGCCAGCAGCGAACAGGGGGGACAAGAGACCCAGTACTTC
.	TRBV6-6	TRBJ2-7	.	CASRRPTDSYEQYF	TGTGCCAGCAGGCGACCGACAGATTCCTACGAGCAGTACTTC
.	TRBV19	TRBJ2-7	.	CASRGSNYEQYF	TGTGCCAGTAGGGGCAGTAACTACGAGCAGTACTTC
.	TRBV18	TRBJ2-7	TRBD2	CASSPFLAGRYEQYF	TGTGCCAGCTCACCATTCCTAGCGGGACGTTACGAGCAGTACTTC
.	TRBV28	TRBJ1-1	.	CASRGRENTEAFF	TGTGCCAGCCGAGGCAGGGAGAACACTGAAGCTTTCTTT
.	TRBV7-6	TRBJ2-3	.	CASSLVGGATDTQYF	TGTGCCAGCAGCTTAGTCGGCGGAGCCACAGATACGCAGTATTTT
.	TRBV15	TRBJ2-5	.	CATSRGGDLMLGQYF	TGTGCCACCAGCAGGGGGGGCGACTTAATGTTGGGCCAGTACTTC
.	TRBV30	TRBJ2-5	.	CAWREETQYF	TGTGCCTGGAGGGAAGAGACCCAGTACTTC
.	TRBV18	TRBJ2-7	.	CASSLAGSSYEQYF	TGTGCCAGCTCACTGGCAGGGTCGTCCTACGAGCAGTACTTC
.	TRBV28	TRBJ2-5	.	CASTLLGKTQYF	TGTGCCAGCACCCTCTTGGGCAAGACCCAGTACTTC
.	TRBV5-1	TRBJ2-5	TRBD1	CASRPGQGAQETQYF	TGCGCCAGCAGGCCCGGACAGGGGGCCCAAGAGACCCAGTACTTC
.	TRBV5-1	TRBJ2-1	.	CASSGGQSYNEQFF	TGCGCCAGCAGCGGCGGACAGTCCTACAATGAGCAGTTCTTC
once	TRBV9	TRBJ2-5	TRBD2	CASSVGPRASGPQETQYF	TGTGCCAGCAGCGTGGGTCCCAGGGCTAGCGGACCTCAGGAGACCCAGTACTTC
.	TRBV29-1	TRBJ2-4	TRBD2	CSAREGVKNIQYF	TGCAGCGCCCGGGAGGGAGTCAAAAACATTCAGTACTTC
once	TRBV9	TRBJ2-1	.	CASSTLLGPSGNEQFF	TGTGCCAGCAGCACCCTGCTGGGACCCTCAGGGAATGAGCAGTTCTTC
.	TRBV28	TRBJ2-1	.	CATSVGGSYNEQFF	TGTGCCACTTCGGTGGGGGGCTCCTACAATGAGCAGTTCTTC